This T cell receptor (beta chain) originates from a study of T cells in tuberculosis. Study-wide results and caveats: The TCR-beta difference was not significant; alpha differences partly reflected length.

Assay: immunoSEQ multiplex PCR; the TCRdb copy retains only in-frame clones and omits some. This repertoire shows around 29,000 clones, approximately 95% found once; its top ten account for around 4.6%. In regard to this clone: Antigen unknown.

The specimen sequenced was PBMCs. The receptor was derived from a donor aged 10 to 29 with latent tuberculosis or without tuberculosis infection.

DNA for the CDR3: TGTGCCACCAGCAGACCTCCAGGGGAGAATGAAAAACTGTTTTTT. This translates into CATSRPPGENEKLFF. This chain links TRBV15 with TRBJ1-4; tentatively, D is TRBD1 (6 bases). This CDR3 region has 15 residues. Trimming shortened V by 2 bases and J by 5 bases, and 12 bases separated the two germline ends. Germline-derived CDR1 and CDR2 are LNHNV and YYDKDF (reference sequence).